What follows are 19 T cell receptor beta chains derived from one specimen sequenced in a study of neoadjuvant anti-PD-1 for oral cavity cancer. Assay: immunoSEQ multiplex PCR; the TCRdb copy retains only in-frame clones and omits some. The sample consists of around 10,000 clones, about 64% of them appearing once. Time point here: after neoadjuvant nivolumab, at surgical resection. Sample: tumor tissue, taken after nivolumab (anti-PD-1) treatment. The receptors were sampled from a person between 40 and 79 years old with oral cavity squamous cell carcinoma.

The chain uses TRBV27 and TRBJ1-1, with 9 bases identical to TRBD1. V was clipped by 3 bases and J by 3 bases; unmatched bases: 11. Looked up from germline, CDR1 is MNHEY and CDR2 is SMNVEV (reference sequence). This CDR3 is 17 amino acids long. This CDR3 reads CASSFRTGGARDTEAFF. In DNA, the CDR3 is TGTGCCAGCAGTTTCAGAACAGGGGGCGCGAGGGACACTGAAGCTTTCTTT.

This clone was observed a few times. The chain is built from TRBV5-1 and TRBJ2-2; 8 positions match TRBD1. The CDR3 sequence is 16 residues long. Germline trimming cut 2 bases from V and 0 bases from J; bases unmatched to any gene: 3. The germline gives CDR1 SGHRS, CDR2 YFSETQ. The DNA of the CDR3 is TGCGCCAGCAGCTTTAAACAGGGGGCGAACACCGGGGAGCTGTTTTTT. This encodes CASSFKQGANTGELFF. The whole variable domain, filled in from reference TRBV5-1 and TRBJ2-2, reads KAGVTQTPRYLIKTRGQQVTLSCSPISGHRSVSWYQQTPGQGLQFLFEYFSETQRNKGNFPGRFSGRQFSNSRSEMNVSTLELGDSALYLCASSFKQGANTGELFFGEGSRLTVL.

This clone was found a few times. The CDR3 nucleotides read TGCGCCAGCAGCTTGGGGACAGGGGATGAGACCCAGTACTTC. It specifies CASSLGTGDETQYF. The chain links TRBV5-1 to TRBJ2-5, with 9 bases lining up with TRBD1. Germline assignment: CDR1 SGHRS and CDR2 YFSETQ. V was clipped by 0 bases and J by 5 bases; unmatched bases: 2. The CDR3 runs 14 residues.

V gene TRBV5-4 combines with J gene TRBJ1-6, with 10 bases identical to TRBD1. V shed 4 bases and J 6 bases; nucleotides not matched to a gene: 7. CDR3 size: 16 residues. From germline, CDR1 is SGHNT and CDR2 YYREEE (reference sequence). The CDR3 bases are TGTGCCAGCAGCCAAGCTAGGACAGGGGGTAATTCACCCCTCCACTTT. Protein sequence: CASSQARTGGNSPLHF.

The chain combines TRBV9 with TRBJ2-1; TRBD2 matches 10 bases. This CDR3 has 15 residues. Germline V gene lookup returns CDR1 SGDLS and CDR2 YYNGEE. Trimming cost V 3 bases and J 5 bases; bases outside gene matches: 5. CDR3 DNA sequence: TGTGCCAGCAGCGCTGTACTAGCGGGGAACAATGAGCAGTTCTTC. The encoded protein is CASSAVLAGNNEQFF.

DNA of the CDR3: TGTGCCAGCAGTAAGGGACAGGGAACCTACGAGCAGTACTTC. This translates into CASSKGQGTYEQYF. The chain links TRBV2 to TRBJ2-7, with 9 nucleotides matching TRBD1. V shed 5 bases and J 2 bases; nucleotides not matched to a gene: 4. The CDR3 has 14 residues. Germline V CDR1 and CDR2: SNHLY, FYNNEI.

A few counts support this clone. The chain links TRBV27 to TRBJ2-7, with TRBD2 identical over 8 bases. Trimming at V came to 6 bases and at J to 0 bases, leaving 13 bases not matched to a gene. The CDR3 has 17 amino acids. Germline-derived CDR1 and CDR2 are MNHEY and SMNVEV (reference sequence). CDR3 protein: CASRDARGTRSSYEQYF. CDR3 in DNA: TGTGCCAGCAGAGACGCTAGGGGGACTAGGAGCTCCTACGAGCAGTACTTC.

CDR3 sequence (DNA): TGCGCCAGCACGGGCCATCAGCCCCAGCATTTT. As protein: CASTGHQPQHF. The rearrangement uses TRBV5-1 and TRBJ1-5, with D unresolved. The V gene lost 6 bases and the J gene lost 5 bases, with 6 bases spanning the gap. CDR3 length: 11 amino acids. Germline assignment: CDR1 SGHRS and CDR2 YFSETQ.

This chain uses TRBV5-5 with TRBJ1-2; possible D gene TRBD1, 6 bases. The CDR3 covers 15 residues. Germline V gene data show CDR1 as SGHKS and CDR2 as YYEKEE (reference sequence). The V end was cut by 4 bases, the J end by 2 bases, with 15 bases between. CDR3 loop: CASSRSRDTNYGYTF. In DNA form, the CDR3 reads TGTGCCAGCAGCCGATCCCGGGACACCAACTATGGCTACACCTTC.

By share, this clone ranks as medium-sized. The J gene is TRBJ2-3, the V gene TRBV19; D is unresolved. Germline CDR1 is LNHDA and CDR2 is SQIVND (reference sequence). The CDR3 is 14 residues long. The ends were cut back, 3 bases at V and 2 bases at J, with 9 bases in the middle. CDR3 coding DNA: TGTGCCAGTAGTATCGGAGCATACACAGATACGCAGTATTTT. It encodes CASSIGAYTDTQYF.

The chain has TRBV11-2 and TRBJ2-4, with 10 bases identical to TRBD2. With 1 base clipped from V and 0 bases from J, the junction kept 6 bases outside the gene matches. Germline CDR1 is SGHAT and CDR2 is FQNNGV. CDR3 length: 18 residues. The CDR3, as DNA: TGTGCCAGCAGCTTAGGCGGCACTAGCGGGATAGCCAAAAACATTCAGTACTTC. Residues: CASSLGGTSGIAKNIQYF.

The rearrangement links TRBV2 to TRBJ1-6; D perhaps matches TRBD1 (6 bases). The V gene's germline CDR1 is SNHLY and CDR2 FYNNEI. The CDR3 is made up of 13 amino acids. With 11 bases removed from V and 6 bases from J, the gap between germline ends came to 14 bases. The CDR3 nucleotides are TGTGCCTCCCGAGAAGGGGGTAATTCACCCCTCCACTTT. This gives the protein CASREGGNSPLHF.

DNA for the CDR3: TGTGCCAGCAGTGAAATCGGAGGGGCTGGGGCCAACGTCCTGACTTTC. It yields the protein CASSEIGGAGANVLTF. The gene calls are TRBV2 and TRBJ2-6, with D possibly matching TRBD2 (6 bases). This CDR3 contains 16 residues. The germline V and J ends were trimmed by 2 bases and 2 bases, with 10 bases remaining between them. CDR1 and CDR2 from the germline V gene are SNHLY and FYNNEI.

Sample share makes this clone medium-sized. The CDR3 loop is CASSPDFREGQPQHF. The CDR3 DNA reads as TGTGCCAGCAGCCCCGATTTCAGGGAGGGACAGCCCCAGCATTTT. The chain joins TRBV7-9 to TRBJ1-5; a possible D gene is TRBD1 (5 bases). There are 15 residues in the CDR3. CDR1 and CDR2 from the germline V gene are SEHNR and FQNEAQ (reference sequence). Between the trimmed V and J ends, which lost 5 bases and 7 bases, there was a span of 18 bases.

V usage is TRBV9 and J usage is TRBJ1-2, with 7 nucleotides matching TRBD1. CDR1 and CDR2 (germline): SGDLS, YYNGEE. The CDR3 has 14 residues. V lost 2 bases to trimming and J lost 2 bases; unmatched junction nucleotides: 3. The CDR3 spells CASSVSTGNYGYTF. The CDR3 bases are TGTGCCAGCAGCGTGTCGACAGGGAACTATGGCTACACCTTC.

The CDR3 sequence: CASSLSGEQYF. The CDR3 DNA reads as TGTGCCAGCAGCTTAAGTGGTGAGCAGTACTTC. The rearrangement uses TRBV7-8 and TRBJ2-7; D not resolved. The CDR3 extends over 11 amino acids. Trimming removed 2 bases at V and 7 bases at J, with 6 bases between. Germline-derived CDR1 and CDR2 are SGHVS and FQNEAQ.

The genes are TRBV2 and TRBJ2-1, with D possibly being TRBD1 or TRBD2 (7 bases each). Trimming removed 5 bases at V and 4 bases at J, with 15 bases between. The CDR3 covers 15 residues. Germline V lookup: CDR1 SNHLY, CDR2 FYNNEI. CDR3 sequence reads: CASSPGGGPYNEQFF. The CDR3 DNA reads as TGTGCCAGCAGTCCAGGGGGGGGCCCTTACAATGAGCAGTTCTTC.

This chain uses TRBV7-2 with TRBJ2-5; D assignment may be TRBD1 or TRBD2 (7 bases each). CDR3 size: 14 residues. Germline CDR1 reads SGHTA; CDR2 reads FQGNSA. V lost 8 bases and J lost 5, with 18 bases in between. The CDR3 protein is CASGAGGSGETQYF. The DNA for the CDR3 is TGTGCCAGCGGGGCAGGGGGTAGCGGGGAGACCCAGTACTTC.

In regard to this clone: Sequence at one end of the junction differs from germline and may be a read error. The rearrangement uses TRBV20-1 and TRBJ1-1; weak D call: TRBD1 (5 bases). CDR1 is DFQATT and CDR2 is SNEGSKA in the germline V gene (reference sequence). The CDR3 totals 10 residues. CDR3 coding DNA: TGCAGTGCTTCCTTGCACGGACACCCTTTT. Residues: CSASLHGHPF.